This entry concerns a single T cell receptor beta chain. The target antigen is unknown. This record belongs to a study of vaccination and CD4 T cells after COVID-19. Study overall: Convalescent study patients returned SARS-CoV-2 positive nasal swab PCR results, with roughly nine mild cases and one severe. SARS-CoV-2, HCoV-NL63, HCoV-OC43 and HCoV-229E supplied the overlapping spike peptides used to stimulate cells. Study observations and caveats: A comparatively limited set of convalescent patients was examined, with no early post-infection timepoints.

The Oncomine TCR Beta short-read assay sequenced DNA from cultured CD4+ T cells. TCRdb used MiXCR to reprocess the PCR reads, holding one entry per CDR3 protein. The table has approximately 15,000 distinct CDR3 sequences, approximately 26% seen once. Treatment denoted: approximately 11-day PBMC culture with coronavirus spike peptide pools or control peptides (ViraFEST assay). Trimming at V came to 8 bases and at J to 4 bases, leaving 6 bases not matched to a gene. Germline V gene lookup returns CDR1 ENHRY and CDR2 SYGVKD. The length of the CDR3 is 14 residues. Sample: cultured CD4+ T cells from blood. This TCR was recovered from a human donor with COVID-19. J is TRBJ2-5 and V is TRBV10-3, with 11 bases aligning to TRBD2. The chain's CDR3 is CAIGVAGGRETQYF. In DNA form, the CDR3 reads TGTGCCATCGGTGTAGCGGGGGGGCGAGAGACCCAGTACTTC.